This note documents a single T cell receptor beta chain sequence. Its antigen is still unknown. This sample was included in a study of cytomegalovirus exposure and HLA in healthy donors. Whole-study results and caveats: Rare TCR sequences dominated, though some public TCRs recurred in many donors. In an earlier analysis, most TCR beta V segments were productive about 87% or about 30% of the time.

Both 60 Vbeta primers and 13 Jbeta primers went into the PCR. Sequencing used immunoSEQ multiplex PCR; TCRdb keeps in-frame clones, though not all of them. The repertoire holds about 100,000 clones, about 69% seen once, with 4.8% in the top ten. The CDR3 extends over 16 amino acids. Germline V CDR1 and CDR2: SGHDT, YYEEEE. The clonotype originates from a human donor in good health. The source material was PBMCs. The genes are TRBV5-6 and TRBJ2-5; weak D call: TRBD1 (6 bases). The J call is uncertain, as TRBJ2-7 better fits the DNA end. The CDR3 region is CASTATGTSPSYEQYF. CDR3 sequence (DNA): TGTGCCAGCACCGCGACCGGGACAAGCCCCTCCTACGAGCAGTACTTC.